The present TCR beta chain was sequenced within a study of metastatic and nonmetastatic thyroid tumors. Looking at the study overall: Blood and tumor or nodule tissue repertoires from malignant and benign thyroid patients were compared.

No treatment of any kind had been given to any patient before thyroid surgery. This clone is labeled as medium-sized. Its specificity is unknown. Whole-study results and caveats: As reported, TCR beta diversity in blood and tumor was significantly higher in malignant thyroid tumors than in benign nodules.

V gave up 5 bases and J gave up 4 bases, with 6 bases separating them. Germline V gene lookup returns CDR1 DFQATT and CDR2 SNEGSKA (reference sequence). The CDR3 has 10 amino acids. As originally analysed: Between-group CDR3 differences, defined by clinicopathological status, yielded a distant-metastasis classifier for papillary thyroid cancer. TCRdb ran MiXCR on the PCR reads. The V and J calls follow TCRdb's processing rather than the paper's. The data show 7,000 to 8,500 clones, with 24% seen just once and roughly a sixth held by the top ten. The TCR comes from a female donor with papillary thyroid cancer or a benign thyroid nodule (not recorded which). Some clones in this sample may be carry-over from other donors' samples. Sequenced: tumor tissue. The V and J genes are TRBV20-1 and TRBJ2-7, with D perhaps TRBD1 (5 bases). The CDR3: CSAGQYEQYF. The CDR3 bases are TGCAGTGCTGGACAATACGAGCAGTACTTC.